This T cell receptor (beta chain) was observed in a study of CXCR3-negative and CXCR3-positive naive CD8 T cells. Study-wide points: Fresh PBMCs were used in most assays, and CXCR3 expression partially decreased after cryopreservation. TRB CDR3s were more hydrophobic in CXCR3-positive than in CXCR3-negative naive cells.

The CDR3 sequence is 16 residues long. CDR1 MNHNY and CDR2 SVGAGI come from the germline V gene (reference sequence). As for this clonotype: Its antigen is not identified.

The authors prepared UMI-labeled TRB cDNA libraries by 5' RACE. TCRdb re-called the 5' RACE reads and shows each CDR3 protein once, DNA omitted. In all, the sample yields under 150,000 distinct CDR3 sequences. The clonotype comes from a human donor in good health. Some clones in this sample may be carry-over from other donors' samples. Sequencing input: naive CXCR3+ CD8+ T cells from blood. This sample's subset: CD45RO-CCR7+CD27+CD95- naive CD8+ T cells expressing CXCR3 (TNR3+). The chain combines TRBV6-6 with TRBJ2-3; TCRdb's D gene call, TRBD1, goes unchecked for lack of DNA. The CDR3 sequence is CASSYPERTGTDTQYF.